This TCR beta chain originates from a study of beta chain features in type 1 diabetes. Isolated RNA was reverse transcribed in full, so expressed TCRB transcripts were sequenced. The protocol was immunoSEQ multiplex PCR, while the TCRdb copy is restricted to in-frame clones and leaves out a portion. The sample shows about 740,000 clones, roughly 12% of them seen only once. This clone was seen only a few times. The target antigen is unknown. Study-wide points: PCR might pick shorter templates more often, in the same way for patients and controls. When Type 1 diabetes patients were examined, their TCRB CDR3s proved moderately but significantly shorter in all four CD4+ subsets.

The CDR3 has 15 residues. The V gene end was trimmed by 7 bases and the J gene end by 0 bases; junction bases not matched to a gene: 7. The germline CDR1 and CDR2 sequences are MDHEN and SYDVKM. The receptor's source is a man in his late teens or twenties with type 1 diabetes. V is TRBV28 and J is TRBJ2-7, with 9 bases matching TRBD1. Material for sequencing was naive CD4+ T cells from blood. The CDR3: CASISPGQGSYEQYF. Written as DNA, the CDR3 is TGTGCCAGCATCAGCCCGGGACAGGGCTCCTACGAGCAGTACTTC.